What follows are 18 T cell receptor beta chains derived from one specimen sequenced in a study of T-cell memory formation after mild COVID-19. TCRdb reprocessed the 5' RACE reads with MiXCR, giving one entry per CDR3 protein. The sample holds about 340,000 distinct CDR3 sequences, around a sixth seen once. The sequenced sample consisted of PBMCs or a T cell subset sorted from them (not recorded which). These receptors were collected from a man between 18 and 29 years old who had mild COVID-19 (a few samples of this study predate the infection). Cell type and time point are not known.

This clonotype was seen only a few times. The chain is built from TRBV7-9 and TRBJ1-1; D remains unclear. CDR3 length: 17 amino acids. Per germline, CDR1 SEHNR and CDR2 FQNEAQ (reference sequence). Trimming took off 6 bases at V and 4 bases at J, with 24 bases between the two ends. In DNA form, the CDR3 reads TGTGCCAGCAGTTCAAGCAGTACCTTGTCGGCAGGCACTGAAGCTTTCTTT. Translating it yields CASSSSSTLSAGTEAFF.

This clonotype was seen a few times. The V gene is TRBV10-2, the J gene TRBJ1-1, with no clear D. V was trimmed by 2 bases and J by 2 bases, leaving 6 bases between them. Germline loops: CDR1 WSHSY, CDR2 SAAADI. CDR3 length equals 13 residues. This CDR3 reads CASSEVLNTEAFF. The CDR3 DNA follows: TGCGCCAGCAGTGAGGTGTTAAACACTGAAGCTTTCTTT.

This chain uses TRBV19 with TRBJ1-4; D possibly corresponds to TRBD1 (5 bases). The V gene's germline CDR1 is LNHDA and CDR2 SQIVND (reference sequence). The germline V and J ends were trimmed by 5 bases and 0 bases, with 13 bases remaining between them. The CDR3 runs to 16 residues. The CDR3 sequence is CASSSTDDATNEKLFF. The CDR3 DNA sequence: TGTGCCAGTAGTTCGACAGATGATGCAACTAATGAAAAACTGTTTTTT.

This clonotype was seen at least ten times. CDR3: CASSGGPDPGGLFF. CDR3 sequence (DNA): TGTGCCAGCAGCGGGGGGCCGGACCCCGGCGGACTGTTTTTT. This chain joins TRBV7-9 and TRBJ1-4; TRBD1 might be the D (6 bases). Germline V gene lookup returns CDR1 SEHNR and CDR2 FQNEAQ (reference sequence). The CDR3 has 14 residues. The V end lost 5 bases, the J end lost 13 bases, and 20 bases lay between the germline ends.

This clonotype came up a few times. The chain recombines TRBV7-6 with TRBJ2-7; either TRBD1 or TRBD2 may supply D (5 bases each). The germline V and J ends were trimmed by 6 bases and 6 bases, with 18 bases remaining between them. The CDR3 is made up of 14 amino acids. Germline V gives CDR1 SGHVS, CDR2 FNYEAQ. CDR3 region: CASRNTLAGGEQYF. In DNA, the CDR3 is TGTGCCAGCAGAAACACCCTAGCTGGGGGCGAGCAGTACTTC.

The chain employs TRBV5-1 and TRBJ2-2; 10 nucleotides line up with TRBD1. The CDR3 has 14 amino acids. The trim removed 4 bases at V and 9 bases at J, leaving 6 bases unmatched. Germline V CDR1 and CDR2: SGHRS, YFSETQ. The chain's CDR3 is CASSHGQGDRELFF. CDR3 sequence (DNA): TGCGCCAGCAGCCACGGACAGGGGGACCGGGAGCTGTTTTTT. Supplemented by reference TRBV5-1 and TRBJ2-2, the full variable domain reads KAGVTQTPRYLIKTRGQQVTLSCSPISGHRSVSWYQQTPGQGLQFLFEYFSETQRNKGNFPGRFSGRQFSNSRSEMNVSTLELGDSALYLCASSHGQGDRELFFGEGSRLTVL.

This clonotype was seen a few times. The J gene is TRBJ1-5, the V gene TRBV4-1; no reliable D call. Trimming pared 3 bases from V and 7 bases from J, leaving 16 bases between. Germline values: CDR1 MGHRA, CDR2 YSYEKL. The CDR3 sequence is 15 residues long. The CDR3 region is CASSQAPGVAQPQHF. In DNA form, the CDR3 reads TGCGCCAGCAGCCAGGCCCCCGGGGTCGCCCAGCCCCAGCATTTT.

This clonotype was detected ten times or more. This chain joins TRBV19 and TRBJ1-2, with no clear D. This CDR3 is 14 amino acids long. In germline, CDR1 is LNHDA, CDR2 SQIVND (reference sequence). The V end lost 3 bases, the J end lost 5 bases, and 13 bases lay between the germline ends. The CDR3 protein is CASSIDWAEYGYTF. The CDR3 DNA sequence: TGTGCCAGTAGTATCGATTGGGCAGAATATGGCTACACCTTC.

CDR3 sequence reads: CSVEDRVGSNTF. The CDR3 coding sequence is TGCAGCGTTGAAGATCGGGTCGGGTCGAACACCTTC. This rearrangement joins TRBV29-1 to TRBJ1-2; D unresolved. Trimming removed 0 bases at V and 12 bases at J, with 14 bases between. The length of the CDR3 is 12 residues. Germline V CDR1 and CDR2: SQVTM, ANQGSEA.

This sequence joins TRBV6-1 and TRBJ2-2, with 10 bases fitting TRBD1. CDR3 length: 14 amino acids. The junction had 3 bases not matched to a gene; V was cut back by 8 bases and J by 3 bases. Germline V gives CDR1 MNHNS, CDR2 SASEGT. The CDR3 loop reads CASAGTGDTGELFF. The CDR3 DNA sequence: TGTGCCAGCGCCGGGACAGGGGACACCGGGGAGCTGTTTTTT.

This chain links TRBV5-1 with TRBJ2-7; D may be TRBD1 (5 bases). V lost 0 bases and J 9 bases, leaving 19 bases between the germline ends. This CDR3 contains 15 residues. The germline V gene has CDR1 SGHRS and CDR2 YFSETQ. CDR3 protein: CASSLVPRPPQGQYF. In DNA form, the CDR3 reads TGCGCCAGCAGCTTGGTGCCCAGGCCACCTCAGGGGCAGTACTTC.

This clonotype appeared many times. The chain uses TRBV4-1 and TRBJ1-2; D remains ambiguous. Trimming stripped 3 bases from V and 5 bases from J, with 19 bases between. The germline CDR1 and CDR2 sequences are MGHRA and YSYEKL. The CDR3 has 16 amino acids. The CDR3 is CASSQSSLDGLYGYTF. CDR3 in DNA: TGCGCCAGCAGCCAGAGCTCGTTGGACGGATTATATGGCTACACCTTC.

This clonotype was detected a few times. The chain is built from TRBV9 and TRBJ2-2, with D perhaps assigned TRBD1 or TRBD2 (5 bases each). V dropped 0 bases and J dropped 7 bases, with 7 bases sitting between them. The CDR3 spans 13 residues. Germline lookup yields CDR1 SGDLS and CDR2 YYNGEE. CDR3 coding DNA: TGTGCCAGCAGCGTAGCAGGGAGCGGGGAGCTGTTTTTT. Its protein product is CASSVAGSGELFF.

This chain connects TRBV12-3 or TRBV12-4 to TRBJ2-1; D call uncertain. Between the trimmed V and J ends, which lost 2 bases and 13 bases, there was a span of 18 bases. CDR3 size: 14 residues. CDR3 in amino acids: CASSLPHQTPSQFF. Written as DNA, the CDR3 is TGTGCCAGCAGTTTACCCCACCAGACACCTAGTCAGTTCTTC.

The chain links TRBV7-2 to TRBJ1-5; unclear D gene. There are 14 residues in the CDR3. V lost 2 bases to trimming and J lost 3 bases, with 8 bases between them. Germline CDR1 SGHTA, CDR2 FQGNSA. The CDR3 DNA reads as TGTGCCAGCAGCTTAAGCACATTCAATCAGCCCCAGCATTTT. Its protein product is CASSLSTFNQPQHF.

V usage is TRBV4-2 and J usage is TRBJ1-6; weak D call: TRBD1 (5 bases). The length of the CDR3 is 17 residues. Germline V lookup: CDR1 LGHNA, CDR2 YNFKEQ. V lost 4 bases to trimming and J lost 0 bases, with 13 bases between them. The CDR3 DNA sequence: TGTGCCAGCAGCCTATACGACAGTATCTCCTATAATTCACCCCTCCACTTT. This gives the protein CASSLYDSISYNSPLHF.

The chain employs TRBV7-2 and TRBJ1-4; D is undetermined. The germline CDR1 and CDR2 sequences are SGHTA and FQGNSA. CDR3 length: 14 residues. The V end lost 2 bases, the J end lost 0 bases, and 4 bases lay between the germline ends. The CDR3 DNA is TGTGCCAGCAGCTTAATAGCAACTAATGAAAAACTGTTTTTT. Amino acids: CASSLIATNEKLFF. The full variable domain, completed using reference TRBV7-2 and TRBJ1-4, is GAGVSQSPSNKVTEKGKDVELRCDPISGHTALYWYRQSLGQGLEFLIYFQGNSAPDKSGLPSDRFSAERTGGSVSTLTIQRTQQEDSAVYLCASSLIATNEKLFFGSGTQLSVL.

This chain uses TRBV9 with TRBJ2-2; no reliable D call. This CDR3 has 13 amino acids. Germline V gene data show CDR1 as SGDLS and CDR2 as YYNGEE. With 0 bases removed from V and 6 bases from J, the gap between germline ends came to 6 bases. This CDR3 is CASSVGPAGELFF. The CDR3 bases are TGTGCCAGCAGCGTAGGTCCGGCCGGGGAGCTGTTTTTT.